The next 10 T cell receptor beta chains were all read from a single sample in a study of T cells after yellow fever vaccination. MiXCR was run by TCRdb on the 5' RACE reads, yielding one entry per CDR3 protein. The data contain more than 300,000 distinct CDR3 sequences, approximately 12% of them seen just once; the ten biggest clones take up about 3%. Sample: CD4+ T cells sorted from PBMCs, taken 45 days after the yellow fever booster vaccination. The receptor set was obtained from a man aged 18-30 years who received the YFV17D yellow fever vaccine.

V usage is TRBV4-3 and J usage is TRBJ1-2, with D possibly TRBD1 on 5 matching bases. Germline V gene sequence: CDR1 LGHNA, CDR2 YSLEER. V was trimmed by 0 bases and J by 3 bases, leaving 14 bases between them. This CDR3 region has 16 residues. The CDR3 region is CASSQDLGDRDYGYTF. The DNA of the CDR3 is TGCGCCAGCAGCCAAGATCTAGGGGATAGGGACTATGGCTACACCTTC.

This clonotype was counted only a few times. The rearrangement joins TRBV6-1 to TRBJ2-7; TRBD2 matches at 12 bases. The CDR3 runs to 16 residues. The ends lost 6 bases at V and 0 bases at J; junction bases unmatched: 6. Germline V gene sequence: CDR1 MNHNS, CDR2 SASEGT. The CDR3 bases are TGTGCCAGCAGCCATCGACTAGCGGGGGACTCCTACGAGCAGTACGTC. The encoded protein is CASSHRLAGDSYEQYV.

This clonotype was recorded many times. The rearrangement uses TRBV7-8 and TRBJ2-7; D perhaps matches TRBD2 (5 bases). This CDR3 has 13 amino acids. V dropped 1 base and J dropped 4 bases, with 8 bases sitting between them. Germline CDR1 SGHVS, CDR2 FQNEAQ. In DNA form, the CDR3 reads TGTGCCAGCAGCTTAGGGACTTTATACGAGCAGTACTTC. Encoded protein: CASSLGTLYEQYF.

This clonotype was detected a few times. The gene calls are TRBV20-1 and TRBJ2-7; no definite D call. Germline V CDR1 and CDR2: DFQATT, SNEGSKA (reference sequence). V lost 6 bases and J lost 4, with 25 bases in between. CDR3 size: 16 residues. CDR3 in DNA: TGCAGTGCCCCGACGACTCTGGTAGGAACGACTTACGAGCAGTACTTC. Translating it yields CSAPTTLVGTTYEQYF.

This clonotype was seen a handful of times. The chain couples TRBV9 to TRBJ2-1; TRBD2 is a possible D gene (5 bases). The CDR3 totals 14 residues. In germline, CDR1 is SGDLS, CDR2 YYNGEE. Trimming pared 7 bases from V and 4 bases from J, leaving 15 bases between. The CDR3 coding sequence is TGTGCCAGCCAGCCTGGCCGAGGGTACAATGAGCAGTTCTTC. This gives the protein CASQPGRGYNEQFF.

There are a few counts of this clonotype. The chain has TRBV9 and TRBJ2-2; 8 bases are a match to TRBD1. The ends lost 2 bases at V and 0 bases at J; junction bases unmatched: 3. The CDR3 loop spans 16 amino acids. Germline V CDR1 and CDR2: SGDLS, YYNGEE. For the CDR3, the DNA is TGTGCCAGCAGCGTCGCGGGACAGGCGAACACCGGGGAGCTGTTTTTT. It yields the protein CASSVAGQANTGELFF.

This clonotype appeared a few times. The rearrangement uses TRBV10-3 and TRBJ2-7; D tentatively fits TRBD1 or TRBD2 (5 bases each). The V end lost 8 bases, the J end lost 0 bases, and 17 bases lay between the germline ends. The germline CDR1 and CDR2 sequences are ENHRY and SYGVKD. The CDR3 contains 15 residues. The CDR3 spells CAISPGPRNSYEQYV. CDR3 coding DNA: TGTGCCATCTCCCCGGGACCCCGAAACTCCTACGAGCAGTACGTC.

In this sample, this clonotype turned up a few times. V and J are TRBV18 and TRBJ2-3; D possibly corresponds to TRBD2 (7 bases). Trimming pared 3 bases from V and 5 bases from J, leaving 18 bases between. The CDR3 is 16 residues long. Germline CDR1 is KGHSH and CDR2 is LQKENI. The CDR3 nucleotides are TGTGCCAGCTCACCGTCGGGGCGGGGGCCTCAAGATACGCAGTATTTT. This sequence encodes CASSPSGRGPQDTQYF.

This clonotype was seen more than once but under ten times. The genes are TRBV30 and TRBJ1-6; 9 positions agree with TRBD1. This CDR3 is 14 amino acids long. Germline V CDR1 and CDR2: GTSNPN, SVGIG (reference sequence). V trimming: 3 bases; J trimming: 8 bases; junction bases outside the gene matches: 5. In DNA form, the CDR3 reads TGTGCCTGGAGATATTGGACAGGGGATTCACCCCTCCACTTT. Protein product: CAWRYWTGDSPLHF.

This clonotype was found a few times. V usage is TRBV10-1 and J usage is TRBJ2-7; possibly TRBD1 for D (7 bases). V lost 0 bases and J lost 3, with 12 bases in between. The CDR3 loop spans 15 amino acids. Germline V gene sequence: CDR1 WNHNN, CDR2 SYGVQD (reference sequence). The CDR3 nucleotides read TGCGCCAGCAGTGAGTCCGTTCAGGGGGGCTACGAGCAGTACTTC. This codes for CASSESVQGGYEQYF.